This T cell receptor beta chain was sequenced in a study of T cell changes during pregnancy in multiple sclerosis. This CDR3 has 15 amino acids. Profiling relied on immunoSEQ multiplex PCR, and the TCRdb table lists in-frame clones only, not all of them. The data show about 98,000 clones, with about 92% seen just once and about 2.3% held by the top ten. The clonotype was recovered from a female donor in good health, enrolled as a control in a pregnancy study. This material consisted of peripheral blood, taken after pregnancy. The chain carries TRBV21-1 and TRBJ1-1; the table's D call TRBD1 went unverified against the DNA. TRBV21-1 is annotated as a pseudogene. The CDR3 DNA reads as TGTGCCAGCTGGACCTTAGGACAGGGGGGCACTGAAGCTTTCTTT. Translation: CASWTLGQGGTEAFF.